This TCR beta chain was observed in a study of T cells in Graves' hyperthyroidism and ophthalmopathy. Using RNA transcripts as the source, TCR beta CDR3 regions were amplified. Carried out on the TCR CDR3, a first-round RT-PCR used the HTBI primer set. TCRdb passed the multiplex PCR reads through MiXCR, listing each CDR3 protein once. The sample consists of more than 150,000 distinct CDR3 sequences, about 17% of them appearing once. This clonotype was observed at least ten times. The V gene's germline CDR1 is MGHRA and CDR2 YSYEKL. This CDR3 is built from 14 residues. Trimming left V 4 bases short and J 6 bases short, with 14 bases between.

Source material: blood. V is TRBV4-1 and J is TRBJ2-3; D might be TRBD2 (6 bases). The receptor comes from a woman between 50 and 59 years old with Graves' hyperthyroidism. CDR3 residues: CASSLAGTVDTQYF. The CDR3 nucleotides read TGCGCCAGCAGCCTAGCCGGGACTGTGGATACGCAGTATTTT.